This T cell receptor (beta chain) appears in the sequencing data of a study of Ad26.COV2.S vaccination and SARS-CoV-2 variants. On this clone: Its antigen is undetermined.

The sample's treatment: approximately 18 received Ad26.COV2.S at low or high dose, single or two shots; 5 received placebo; per-sample allocation not given. Collection of the samples took place on day 63 after the first injection of vaccine or placebo. An Ad26 vector was used to express Wuhan-strain SARS-CoV-2 spike as the vaccine. The V gene's germline CDR1 is LGHNA and CDR2 YNFKEQ. This CDR3 has 17 residues. The V and J ends lost 0 bases and 6 bases respectively, with 17 bases between them. Repertoires were generated with immunoSEQ multiplex PCR, while TCRdb's copy carries only in-frame clones and drops some. This table holds 350,000 to 400,000 clones, 88% found once. Study-wide findings and caveats: Non-spike TCR breadth was similar in vaccine and placebo recipients. Substantial breadth was reportedly displayed by spike-specific CD8+ and CD4+ T cell responses after vaccination.

The chain combines TRBV4-2 with TRBJ2-2; weak D call: TRBD1 (5 bases). This specimen consisted of peripheral blood, obtained in a trial of Ad26.COV2.S vaccine versus placebo. This receptor was identified in a person between 18 and 65 years old who received the Ad26.COV2.S COVID-19 vaccine or a placebo. The CDR3 DNA is TGTGCCAGCAGCCAAGACGTCGACGGCAGGGAAGCCGGGGAGCTGTTTTTT. Protein: CASSQDVDGREAGELFF.